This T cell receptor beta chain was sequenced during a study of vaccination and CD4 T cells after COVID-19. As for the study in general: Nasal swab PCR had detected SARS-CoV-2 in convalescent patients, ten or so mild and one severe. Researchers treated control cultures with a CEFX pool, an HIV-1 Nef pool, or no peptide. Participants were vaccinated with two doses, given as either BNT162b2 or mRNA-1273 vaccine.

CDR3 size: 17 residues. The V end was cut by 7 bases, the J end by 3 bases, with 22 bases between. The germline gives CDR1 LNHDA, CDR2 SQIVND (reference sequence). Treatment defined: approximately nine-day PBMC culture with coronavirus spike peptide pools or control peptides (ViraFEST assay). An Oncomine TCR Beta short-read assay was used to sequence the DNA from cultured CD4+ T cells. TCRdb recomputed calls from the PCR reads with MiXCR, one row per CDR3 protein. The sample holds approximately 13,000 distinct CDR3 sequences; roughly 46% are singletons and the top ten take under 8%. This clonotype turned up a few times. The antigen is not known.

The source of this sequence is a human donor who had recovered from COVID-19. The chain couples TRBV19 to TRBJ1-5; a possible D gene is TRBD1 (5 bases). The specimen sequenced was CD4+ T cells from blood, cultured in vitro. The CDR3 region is CASTFIYNRRDNQPQHF. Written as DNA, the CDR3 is TGTGCCAGTACCTTCATTTATAACCGCAGGGACAATCAGCCCCAGCATTTT.